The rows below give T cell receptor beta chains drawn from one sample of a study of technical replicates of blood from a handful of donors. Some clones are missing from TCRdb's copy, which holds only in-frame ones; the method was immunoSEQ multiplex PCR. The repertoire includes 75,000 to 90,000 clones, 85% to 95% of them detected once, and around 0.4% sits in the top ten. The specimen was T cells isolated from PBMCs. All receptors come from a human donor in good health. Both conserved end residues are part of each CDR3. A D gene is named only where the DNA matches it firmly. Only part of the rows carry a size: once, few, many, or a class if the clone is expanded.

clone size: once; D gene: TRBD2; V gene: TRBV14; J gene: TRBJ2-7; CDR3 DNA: TGTGCCAGCAGCCAAGCCCTAGCGGCCTCCTACGAGCAGTACTTC; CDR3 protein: CASSQALAASYEQYF
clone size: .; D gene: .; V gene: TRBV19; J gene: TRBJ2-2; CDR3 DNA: TGTGCCAGTAGTATGAGAAGCTTCGCGAACACCGGGGAGCTGTTTTTT; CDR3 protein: CASSMRSFANTGELFF
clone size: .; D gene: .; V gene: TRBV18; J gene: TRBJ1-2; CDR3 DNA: TGTGCCAGCTCACCGGAGGACGGTAACTATGGCTACACCTTC; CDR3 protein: CASSPEDGNYGYTF
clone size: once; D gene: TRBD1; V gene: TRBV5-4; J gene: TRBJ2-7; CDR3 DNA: TGTGCCAGCAGCAACCGGGACAGGGCCTCCTACGAGCAGTACTTC; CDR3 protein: CASSNRDRASYEQYF
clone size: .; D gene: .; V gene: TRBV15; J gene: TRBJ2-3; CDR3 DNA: TGTGCCACCAGCGTTTGGGTCAGGGTCCTTACAGATACGCAGTATTTT; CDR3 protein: CATSVWVRVLTDTQYF
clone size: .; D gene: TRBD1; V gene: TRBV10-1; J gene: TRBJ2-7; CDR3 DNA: TGCGCCAGCAGTGAGCATCCAGGGGGCAACGAGCAGTACTTC; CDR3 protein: CASSEHPGGNEQYF
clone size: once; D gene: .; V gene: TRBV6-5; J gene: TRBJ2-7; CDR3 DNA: TGTGCCAGCAGTTACTCACCAGGGGTTACCTACGAGCAGTACTTC; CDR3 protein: CASSYSPGVTYEQYF
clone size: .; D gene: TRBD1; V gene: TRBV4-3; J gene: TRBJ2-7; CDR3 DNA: TGCGCCAGCAGCCCGGGACAGGGGATCGACGAGCAGTACTTC; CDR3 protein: CASSPGQGIDEQYF
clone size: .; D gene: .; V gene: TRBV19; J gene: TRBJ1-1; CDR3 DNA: TGTGCCAGTAATCAGGGGCTGAGCACTGAAGCTTTCTTT; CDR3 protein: CASNQGLSTEAFF
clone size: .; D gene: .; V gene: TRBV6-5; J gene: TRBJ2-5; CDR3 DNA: TGTGCCAGCAGTTACGGGCAGACCCAGTACTTC; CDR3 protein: CASSYGQTQYF
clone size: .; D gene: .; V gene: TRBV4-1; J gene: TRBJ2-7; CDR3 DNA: TGCGCCAGCAGCCAAGCCCCGGGACACCTAGGGTACGAGCAGTACTTC; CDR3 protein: CASSQAPGHLGYEQYF